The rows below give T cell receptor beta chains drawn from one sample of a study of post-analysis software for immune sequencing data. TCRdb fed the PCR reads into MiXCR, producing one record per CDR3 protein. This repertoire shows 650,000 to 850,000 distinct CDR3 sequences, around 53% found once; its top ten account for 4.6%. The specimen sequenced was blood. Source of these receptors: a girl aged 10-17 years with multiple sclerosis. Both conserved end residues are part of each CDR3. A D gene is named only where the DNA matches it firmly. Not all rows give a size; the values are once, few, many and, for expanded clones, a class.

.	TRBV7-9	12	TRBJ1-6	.	TGTGCCAGCAGCTTAGGAGGCGTATCCCTCCACTTT	CASSLGGVSLHF
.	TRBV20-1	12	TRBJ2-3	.	TGCAGTGCTAGGGCCGGGTCAGATACGCAGTATTTT	CSARAGSDTQYF
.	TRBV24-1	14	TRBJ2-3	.	TGTGCCACCAGTGATTTCAGGGCGGGAGATACGCAGTATTTT	CATSDFRAGDTQYF
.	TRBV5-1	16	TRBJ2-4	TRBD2	TGCGCCAGCAGCGTAGAACTAGCGGGAGCCCAAAACATTCAGTACTTC	CASSVELAGAQNIQYF
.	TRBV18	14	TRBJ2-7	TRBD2	TGTGCCAGCTCACCTAGACTAGCGGTCGGCGAGCAGTACTTC	CASSPRLAVGEQYF
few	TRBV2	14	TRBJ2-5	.	TGTGCCAGCAGTGAAGAGGCGGTCCGAGAGACCCAGTACTTC	CASSEEAVRETQYF
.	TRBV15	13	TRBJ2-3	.	TGTGCCACCAGCAGAGGTTCCGCAGATACGCAGTATTTT	CATSRGSADTQYF
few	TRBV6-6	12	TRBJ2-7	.	TGTGCCAGCAGTTACTACCCCCCGGAGCAGTACTTC	CASSYYPPEQYF
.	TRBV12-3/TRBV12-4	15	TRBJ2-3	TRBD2	TGTGCCAGCAGACCCCTAAGCGGGAGGGTAGATACGCAGTATTTT	CASRPLSGRVDTQYF
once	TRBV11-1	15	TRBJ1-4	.	TGTGCCAGCAGCTCCTTCGTTGGAACTAATGAAAAACTGTTTTTT	CASSSFVGTNEKLFF
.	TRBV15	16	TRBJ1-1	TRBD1	TGTGCCACCAGGACGGAAGGCGGAGGACAGGGGGCAGAAGCTTTCTTT	CATRTEGGGQGAEAFF
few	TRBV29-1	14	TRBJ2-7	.	TGCAGCGTTGAAACCAGGGAAAGCGACCACGAGCAGTACTTC	CSVETRESDHEQYF
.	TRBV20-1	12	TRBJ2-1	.	TGCAGTGCCACCATAATAGGCGATGAGCAGTTCTTC	CSATIIGDEQFF
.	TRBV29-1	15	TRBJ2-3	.	TGCAGCGTTCTCGGTTGGATCCCTTTGGCAGATACGCAGTATTTT	CSVLGWIPLADTQYF
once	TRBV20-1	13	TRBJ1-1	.	TGCAGTGCTAGTGCTGGGGGCGGCACTGAAGCTTTCTTT	CSASAGGGTEAFF
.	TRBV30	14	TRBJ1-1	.	TGTGCCTGGGCCTTTGGGGCAGGGAACACTGAAGCTTTCTTT	CAWAFGAGNTEAFF
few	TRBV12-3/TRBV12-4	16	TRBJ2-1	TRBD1	TGTGCCAGCAGTTATACACCGGGACAGGGCTACAATGAGCAGTTCTTC	CASSYTPGQGYNEQFF
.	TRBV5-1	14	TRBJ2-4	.	TGCGCCAGCAGCTTACTAGTCGGCAAAAACATTCAGTACTTC	CASSLLVGKNIQYF
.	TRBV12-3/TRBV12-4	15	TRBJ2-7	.	TGTGCCAGCAGTTTCGGGGCACCTCTCCCCTACGAGCAGTACTTC	CASSFGAPLPYEQYF
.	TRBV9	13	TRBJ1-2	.	TGTGCCAGCAGCGCACGGGACCCAGGTGGCTACACCTTC	CASSARDPGGYTF
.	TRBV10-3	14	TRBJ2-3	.	TGTGCCATCAGTGAGTCGGGAAGAGCAGATACGCAGTATTTT	CAISESGRADTQYF
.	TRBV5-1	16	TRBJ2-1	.	TGCGCCAGCAGCTTGGATGGGATGGGGTCCTACAATGAGCAGTTCTTC	CASSLDGMGSYNEQFF
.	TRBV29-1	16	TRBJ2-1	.	TGCAGCGTTGAAGGCTCTAGGCTAGCTGGGTACAATGAGCAGTTCTTC	CSVEGSRLAGYNEQFF
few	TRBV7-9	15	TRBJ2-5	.	TGTGCCAGCAGCTTAGACGGACTATCCCTGAAGACCCAGTACTTC	CASSLDGLSLKTQYF
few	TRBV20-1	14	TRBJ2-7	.	TGCAGTGCTAGAGACTGGGACACCCCCTACGAGCAGTACTTC	CSARDWDTPYEQYF
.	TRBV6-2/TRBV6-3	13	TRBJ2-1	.	TGTGCCAGCAGAACTACGGAAAGTAATGAGCAGTTCTTC	CASRTTESNEQFF
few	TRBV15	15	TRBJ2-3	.	TGTGCCACCAGCTTCCAGGGAGGAGGGGCAGATACGCAGTATTTT	CATSFQGGGADTQYF
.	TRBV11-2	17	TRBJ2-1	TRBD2	TGTGCCAGCAGCTTAATGTCTACGGGGGGGGCTGTATACGAGCAGTTCTTC	CASSLMSTGGAVYEQFF
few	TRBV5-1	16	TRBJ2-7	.	TGCGCCAGCAGCTTGGTGGTAGGCCTAAGCTCCTACGAGCAGTACTTC	CASSLVVGLSSYEQYF
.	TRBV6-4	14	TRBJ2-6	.	TGTGCCAGCAGCGCAGGGTTTGGGGCCAGCGTCCTGACTTTC	CASSAGFGASVLTF
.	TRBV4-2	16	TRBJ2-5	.	TGTGCCAGCAGCCAAGATAACGGCAGGGGAGGGGAGACCCAGTACTTC	CASSQDNGRGGETQYF
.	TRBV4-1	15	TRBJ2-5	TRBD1	TGCGCCAGCAGCCAAGGACAGGGCGAGGTAGAGACCCAGTACTTC	CASSQGQGEVETQYF
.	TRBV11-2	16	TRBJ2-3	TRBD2	TGTGCCAGCAGCTCCCCCGGGGGGATACTCACAGATACGCAGTATTTT	CASSSPGGILTDTQYF
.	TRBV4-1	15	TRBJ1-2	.	TGCGCCAGCAGCCAAGAGAGCGGGGTGGGCTATGGCTACACCTTC	CASSQESGVGYGYTF
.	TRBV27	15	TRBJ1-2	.	TGTGCCAGCAGTTTGATTGGGGGGGTAGACTATGGCTACACCTTC	CASSLIGGVDYGYTF
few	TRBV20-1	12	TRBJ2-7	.	TGCAGTGTTAAGGGGTGGGGATACGAGCAGTACTTC	CSVKGWGYEQYF
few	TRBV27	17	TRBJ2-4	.	TGTGCCAGCAGTGCCCTCAGACAGGCGAGGGCCAAAAACATTCAGTACTTC	CASSALRQARAKNIQYF